This T cell receptor (beta chain) was identified in a study of blood T cell repertoires in COVID-19. Under the authors' procedure: Amplifying reference gene primers gave estimates of nucleated cell counts. The protocol was immunoSEQ multiplex PCR, while the TCRdb copy is restricted to in-frame clones and leaves out a portion. V and J calls and clone size come straight from that table; D and trimming were deduced from the DNA. The table has approximately 160,000 clones, about 86% seen once; the top ten hold around 19%. Germline CDR1 is SGHNT and CDR2 is YENEEA. V gave up 4 bases and J gave up 4 bases; unmatched junction bases: 6. This CDR3 has 16 residues.

This receptor was obtained from a woman older than 75 with acute or convalescent COVID-19. What was sequenced was peripheral blood. The chain couples TRBV11-3 to TRBJ2-7; 14 nucleotides agree with TRBD2. For the CDR3, the DNA is TGTGCCAGCAGCTCGGGACTAGCGGGAGCGGTATACGAGCAGTACTTC. As protein: CASSSGLAGAVYEQYF. The whole variable domain, remainder taken from reference TRBV11-3 and TRBJ2-7, is EAGVVQSPRYKIIEKKQPVAFWCNPISGHNTLYWYLQNLGQGPELLIRYENEEAVDDSQLPKDRFSAERLKGVDSTLKIQPAELGDSAVYLCASSSGLAGAVYEQYFGPGTRLTVT.